This T cell receptor beta chain was recorded in a study of graft-versus-host responses after intestinal transplantation. The overall study: Tacrolimus plus steroids were given to all recipients for about three years, preceded by anti-thymocyte globulin induction.

Produced via immunoSEQ multiplex PCR; TCRdb's table is partial and in-frame only. The table lists around 120,000 clones, over 75% of them singletons. Germline V gene data show CDR1 as MNHNY and CDR2 as SVGAGI (reference sequence). V lost 4 bases and J lost 7, with 17 bases in between. This CDR3 comprises 15 residues. A remark on this clone: As yet, its antigen is unknown.

Sequences were derived from unstimulated CD4+ T cells sorted from spleen or lymph node cells, sampled before intestinal transplant. The receptor was derived from a human donor who received an intestinal transplant. This chain links TRBV6-6 with TRBJ1-3; D is ambiguous. The CDR3, as DNA: TGTGCCAGCAGTTCCTCCGGCGGAAGAGGTAACACCATATATTTT. Translating it yields CASSSSGGRGNTIYF.